Listed here is a single TCR beta chain. Its antigen is unidentified. The primer mix had 60 Vbeta and 13 Jbeta primers. Libraries were prepared by immunoSEQ multiplex PCR; TCRdb keeps only in-frame clonotypes and omits some of them. In total, the table holds about 39,000 clones. This record comes from a study of cytomegalovirus exposure and HLA in healthy donors. Points from the study as a whole: In a later analysis, an Asian-associated ancestry cluster reportedly showed fewer N-insertions than the roughly 700-donor mean. An analysis that came later showed most CMV-associated TCR beta chains appearing HLA-restricted.

Each donor's status was that of a healthy bone marrow donor. The germline CDR1 and CDR2 sequences are SNHLY and FYNNEI. This CDR3 is built from 15 residues. Trimming took off 5 bases at V and 5 bases at J, with 18 bases between the two ends. This receptor was identified in a woman aged 30 to 39 in good health and CMV-seropositive. Input material: PBMCs. This rearrangement joins TRBV2 to TRBJ1-1; D might be TRBD1 (6 bases). The CDR3 nucleotides read TGTGCCAGCAGTTACACAGGGAGTATGAGTACTGAAGCTTTCTTT. Protein product: CASSYTGSMSTEAFF.